The 25 T cell receptor beta chains below all came from one sample that was sequenced in a study of blood T cell repertoires in COVID-19. Generated by immunoSEQ multiplex PCR, the TCRdb table keeps only in-frame clones and is missing some. The repertoire includes 55,000 to 80,000 clones, approximately 78% of them detected once, and around 14% sits in the top ten. Material: peripheral blood. These receptors came from a man in his 60s with COVID-19, enrolled during active disease.

The rearrangement uses TRBV6-5 and TRBJ2-3; D is possibly TRBD2 (5 bases). From germline, CDR1 is MNHEY and CDR2 SVGAGI. With 7 bases removed from V and 5 bases from J, the gap between germline ends came to 16 bases. The CDR3 loop spans 14 amino acids. The CDR3 spells CASTPGRGRDTQYF. As DNA, the CDR3 is TGTGCCAGCACCCCGGGGAGAGGGAGAGATACGCAGTATTTT.

This chain connects TRBV18 to TRBJ2-5; 7 bases line up with TRBD1. This CDR3 spans 11 amino acids. Germline CDR1 reads KGHSH; CDR2 reads LQKENI. Unmatched junction bases numbered 2, after V lost 9 bases and J lost 4 bases. CDR3 in amino acids: CASRQGETQYF. Written as DNA, the CDR3 is TGTGCCAGTAGACAGGGAGAGACCCAGTACTTC.

This chain joins TRBV5-1 and TRBJ2-3; TRBD2 matches 8 bases. The CDR3 length is 14 residues. Germline loops: CDR1 SGHRS, CDR2 YFSETQ. Trimming at V came to 2 bases and at J to 5 bases, leaving 4 bases not matched to a gene. The CDR3 loop reads CASSFSSGGDTQYF. The CDR3, as DNA: TGCGCCAGCAGCTTCTCGAGCGGGGGAGATACGCAGTATTTT.

The gene calls are TRBV11-2 and TRBJ2-1; D may be TRBD1 (7 bases). This CDR3 is 15 amino acids long. Germline CDR1 is SGHAT and CDR2 is FQNNGV. Trimming cost V 5 bases and J 4 bases, with 15 bases left between them. CDR3 sequence: CASSIRPGGYNEQFF. The CDR3 nucleotides read TGTGCCAGCAGCATAAGGCCAGGGGGGTACAATGAGCAGTTCTTC.

The chain combines TRBV7-9 with TRBJ2-5; D is uncertain. Germline assignment: CDR1 SEHNR and CDR2 FQNEAQ (reference sequence). Trimming shortened V by 4 bases and J by 5 bases, and 5 bases separated the two germline ends. The CDR3 consists of 11 residues. CDR3 DNA sequence: TGTGCCAGCAGCTCCTCGGAGACCCAGTACTTC. Translated, it gives CASSSSETQYF.

The chain is built from TRBV5-4 and TRBJ2-1; a possible D gene is TRBD2 (5 bases). Germline V lookup: CDR1 SGHNT, CDR2 YYREEE (reference sequence). The CDR3 has 13 amino acids. V was shortened by 2 bases and J by 6 bases, with 9 bases between the two germline ends. The CDR3: CASSLPGINEQFF. The CDR3 DNA reads TGTGCCAGCAGCTTACCCGGGATCAATGAGCAGTTCTTC.

The V gene is TRBV10-3, the J gene TRBJ1-2; 7 bases agree with TRBD1. CDR1 is ENHRY, CDR2 SYGVKD, per germline. CDR3 length equals 14 residues. J gave up 8 bases and V 6 bases, and 12 bases lay outside the gene matches. The CDR3 DNA reads TGTGCCATCAGCTCAGCGGACAGGACCGTAGGCTACACCTTC. It codes for CAISSADRTVGYTF.

Only a few counts were recorded for this clone. The V call is TRBV5-4, the J call TRBJ1-1, with D unclear. Trimming pared 2 bases from V and 4 bases from J, leaving 12 bases between. Germline loops: CDR1 SGHNT, CDR2 YYREEE (reference sequence). The CDR3 covers 14 residues. CDR3 protein: CASSLVVQSTEAFF. As DNA, the CDR3 is TGTGCCAGCAGCTTAGTAGTACAGAGCACTGAAGCTTTCTTT.

J is TRBJ2-7 and V is TRBV5-6; D is perhaps TRBD2 (5 bases). Germline CDR1 and CDR2: SGHDT and YYEEEE. The CDR3 has 16 amino acids. V shed 3 bases and J shed 1 base, with 17 bases lying between them. This CDR3 reads CASSSPSGTASYEQYF. CDR3 nucleotides: TGTGCCAGCAGCTCCCCCTCGGGAACTGCTTCCTACGAGCAGTACTTC.

The chain combines TRBV11-2 with TRBJ2-7; weak D call: TRBD2 (6 bases). CDR3 length: 14 amino acids. Germline assignment: CDR1 SGHAT and CDR2 FQNNGV. V dropped 4 bases and J dropped 4 bases, with 14 bases sitting between them. CDR3 nucleotide sequence: TGTGCCAGCAGCTCTGGACTAAAATTATACGAGCAGTACTTC. It yields the protein CASSSGLKLYEQYF. Using reference TRBV11-2 and TRBJ2-7 for the parts outside the CDR3, the full variable domain is EAGVAQSPRYKIIEKRQSVAFWCNPISGHATLYWYQQILGQGPKLLIQFQNNGVVDDSQLPKDRFSAERLKGVDSTLKIQPAKLEDSAVYLCASSSGLKLYEQYFGPGTRLTVT.

The chain uses TRBV5-4 and TRBJ1-1; 9 bases are a match to TRBD1. The CDR3 length is 17 residues. Germline assignment: CDR1 SGHNT and CDR2 YYREEE (reference sequence). V lost 4 bases and J lost 1; bases outside the gene matches: 11. CDR3 in DNA: TGTGCCAGCAGCCCACGGGGGGACAGGGCGAGGAACACTGAAGCTTTCTTT. The encoded protein is CASSPRGDRARNTEAFF.

This clone was seen a few times. This chain's CDR3 is CASGLPTTGSTGELFF. In DNA, the CDR3 is TGTGCTAGTGGTTTGCCGACGACCGGGTCAACCGGGGAGCTGTTTTTT. The V call is TRBV12-5, the J call TRBJ2-2, with D unresolved. The CDR3 loop spans 16 amino acids. Germline V CDR1 and CDR2: LGHNT, FRNRAP. Deletions cut 2 bases from V and 5 bases from J, with 15 bases between.

In DNA form, the CDR3 reads TGTGCCAGCAGCTGGGAGGGAGGGGGAGAGACCCAGTACTTC. Its translation is CASSWEGGGETQYF. The rearrangement joins TRBV3-1 (or the pseudogene TRBV3-2) to TRBJ2-5, with D tentatively TRBD2 (7 bases). This CDR3 has 14 residues. Between the trimmed V and J ends, which lost 5 bases and 4 bases, there was a span of 14 bases. Germline V lookup: CDR1 LGHDT, CDR2 YNNKEL (reference sequence).

The genes are TRBV7-2 and TRBJ2-3, with a possible D match to TRBD2 (5 bases). This CDR3 has 14 amino acids. V gave up 4 bases and J gave up 6 bases, with 14 bases separating them. The germline CDR1 and CDR2 sequences are SGHTA and FQGNSA. The CDR3 sequence is CASSSNEGWDTQYF. CDR3 DNA: TGTGCCAGCAGCTCCAACGAGGGCTGGGATACGCAGTATTTT.

The genes are TRBV9 and TRBJ2-3, with TRBD2 matching over 8 bases. CDR1 SGDLS and CDR2 YYNGEE come from the germline V gene. The CDR3 totals 19 residues. V dropped 2 bases and J dropped 2; count of bases not matched to a gene: 16. The DNA for the CDR3 is TGTGCCAGCAGCGTCCGGGGAATAGACTGGCGGGGGGACACAGATACGCAGTATTTT. It yields the protein CASSVRGIDWRGDTDTQYF.

This sequence joins TRBV7-3 and TRBJ1-1; D gene ambiguous. CDR1 is SGHTA and CDR2 is FQGTGA in the germline V gene. V shed 4 bases and J shed 4 bases, with 10 bases lying between them. The CDR3 contains 13 residues. This CDR3 reads CASSSSGGTEAFF. CDR3 coding DNA: TGTGCCAGCAGCTCTTCTGGCGGCACTGAAGCTTTCTTT.

The chain recombines TRBV29-1 with TRBJ1-1; the D gene is possibly TRBD1 (6 bases). This CDR3 is 12 amino acids long. Trimming stripped 7 bases from V and 4 bases from J, with 13 bases between. CDR1 is SQVTM and CDR2 is ANQGSEA in the germline V gene. CDR3 sequence: CSGPRGGTEAFF. The CDR3 nucleotides read TGCAGCGGGCCGAGGGGGGGCACTGAAGCTTTCTTT.

V is TRBV30 and J is TRBJ1-2; a possible D gene is TRBD1 (6 bases). This CDR3 comprises 15 residues. CDR1 and CDR2 (germline): GTSNPN, SVGIG (reference sequence). The V gene lost 4 bases and the J gene lost 8 bases, with 23 bases spanning the gap. CDR3 bases: TGTGCCTGGACCCCGGACGGCACAGGGCGGAGAGGCTACACCTTC. Protein: CAWTPDGTGRRGYTF.

This clone was counted a few times. J is TRBJ2-7 and V is TRBV10-1; 7 nucleotides align to TRBD2. CDR3 length: 14 amino acids. CDR1 is WNHNN and CDR2 is SYGVQD in the germline V gene (reference sequence). The V segment lost 3 bases and the J segment 2 bases; nucleotides outside the gene matches: 4. CDR3 nucleotides: TGCGCCAGCAGTGAAACGGGGGGAGCCTACGAGCAGTACTTC. It codes for CASSETGGAYEQYF.

The J gene is TRBJ1-2, the V gene TRBV5-1; 8 nucleotides align to TRBD1. After removal of 2 bases from V and 8 bases from J, the junction contained 5 bases not matched to a gene. CDR3 length equals 13 residues. Germline loops: CDR1 SGHRS, CDR2 YFSETQ. In DNA, the CDR3 is TGCGCCAGCAGCTTAGGACAGGGTCAAGGCTACACCTTC. Translation: CASSLGQGQGYTF.

The rearrangement joins TRBV30 to TRBJ1-1; D not resolved. The CDR3 is 11 residues long. The germline V and J ends were trimmed by 4 bases and 6 bases, with 9 bases remaining between them. Looked up from germline, CDR1 is GTSNPN and CDR2 is SVGIG (reference sequence). DNA of the CDR3: TGTGCCTGGACAGGTTTCGCTGAAGCTTTCTTT. Its translation is CAWTGFAEAFF.

This clone was recorded once. This sequence joins TRBV3-1 (or the pseudogene TRBV3-2) and TRBJ1-1; D may be TRBD1 (5 bases). The CDR3 sequence is 14 residues long. V was cut by 2 bases and J by 2 bases, with 9 bases left in between. From germline, CDR1 is LGHDT and CDR2 YNNKEL (reference sequence). The CDR3 loop reads CASSQPGTNTEAFF. The CDR3 region has the DNA TGTGCCAGCAGCCAACCGGGGACTAACACTGAAGCTTTCTTT.

The chain uses TRBV4-1 and TRBJ2-3, with 13 positions matching TRBD2. After removal of 0 bases from V and 10 bases from J, the junction contained 16 bases not matched to a gene. CDR1 and CDR2 (germline): MGHRA, YSYEKL. This CDR3 is built from 19 residues. The CDR3 spells CASSQDPPPQRTSGSSQYF. The CDR3 DNA is TGCGCCAGCAGCCAAGATCCCCCTCCACAACGGACTAGCGGGAGTTCGCAGTATTTT.

The CDR3 loop is CASSLTPGAYEQYF. CDR3 sequence (DNA): TGTGCCAGCAGCTTAACCCCAGGGGCCTACGAGCAGTACTTC. The chain combines TRBV7-9 with TRBJ2-7, with D possibly TRBD1 on 6 matching bases. From germline, CDR1 is SEHNR and CDR2 FQNEAQ (reference sequence). The CDR3 has 14 residues. Trimming pared 2 bases from V and 2 bases from J, leaving 10 bases between. Using reference TRBV7-9 and TRBJ2-7 for the parts outside the CDR3, the full variable domain is DTGVSQNPRHKITKRGQNVTFRCDPISEHNRLYWYRQTLGQGPEFLTYFQNEAQLEKSRLLSDRFSAERPKGSFSTLEIQRTEQGDSAMYLCASSLTPGAYEQYFGPGTRLTVT.

The J gene is TRBJ2-1, the V gene TRBV5-6; 7 nucleotides agree with TRBD2. J lost 3 bases, V lost 4 bases, and 7 bases had no gene match. This CDR3 region has 15 residues. The germline CDR1 and CDR2 sequences are SGHDT and YYEEEE. The chain's CDR3 is CASSVGTTDYNEQFF. For the CDR3, the DNA is TGTGCCAGCAGCGTCGGGACTACCGACTACAATGAGCAGTTCTTC. The full variable domain, in which reference TRBV5-6 and TRBJ2-1 provide the parts outside the CDR3, is DAGVTQSPTHLIKTRGQQVTLRCSPKSGHDTVSWYQQALGQGPQFIFQYYEEEERQRGNFPDRFSGHQFPNYSSELNVNALLLGDSALYLCASSVGTTDYNEQFFGPGTRLTVL.